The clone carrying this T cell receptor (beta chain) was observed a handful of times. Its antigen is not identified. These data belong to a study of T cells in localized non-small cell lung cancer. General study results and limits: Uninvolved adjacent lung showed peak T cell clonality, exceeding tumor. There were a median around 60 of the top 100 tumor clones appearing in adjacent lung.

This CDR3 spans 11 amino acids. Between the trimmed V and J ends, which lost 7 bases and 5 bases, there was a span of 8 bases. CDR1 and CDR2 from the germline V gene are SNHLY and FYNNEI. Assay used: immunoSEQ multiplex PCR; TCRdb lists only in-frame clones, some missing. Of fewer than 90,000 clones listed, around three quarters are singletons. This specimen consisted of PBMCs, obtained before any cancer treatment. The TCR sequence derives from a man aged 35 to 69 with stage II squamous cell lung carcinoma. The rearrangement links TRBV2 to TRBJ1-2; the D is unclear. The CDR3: CASTLKYGYTF. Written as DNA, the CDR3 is TGTGCCAGCACTTTAAAGTATGGCTACACCTTC.